This T cell receptor (beta chain) was identified during a study of blood T cells in healthy people across ages (dated by TCRdb to the mid-2010s). With regard to the full study: In model experiments, roughly one uniquely barcoded TCR beta cDNA molecule per two T cells was captured by template switching. To track age-related changes in TCR beta repertoire diversity, the study relied on deep sequencing normalized with unique cDNA molecular identifiers. Four age groups were formed from the donors: young (average 16 years), middle-aged (approximately 40), aged (over 55) and long-lived (around 80). Donors of different ages were randomly distributed across sequencing lanes to avoid experimental bias. Two additional independent replicas of 1 million unique cDNA reads from the same blood draw were analyzed for two donors (one aged 18 to 30 and one aged 80 or older). What the study reported, not specific to this receptor: Observed TCR beta diversity per million T cells fell roughly linearly with age, and a significant reduction was already apparent by age about 43. The long-lived group showed more naive CD4+ T cells, fewer expanded clones and increased TCR diversity than the aged group, suggesting age selection. There was a strong correlation between observed TCR beta diversity and the percentage of naive T cells measured by flow cytometry. Because profiling used bulk unsorted PBMCs, naive and antigen-experienced compartments could not be compared conclusively. The CMV infection status of donors was not known, potentially confounding age-related changes in expanded clonotypes. Estimates of total diversity based on one million sequenced T cells were considered lower bounds and underestimates.

Inclusive of the bounding cysteine and phenylalanine, the CDR3 is 14 residues long. CDR3 DNA is the only sequence kept; it has 42 bases, read in frame from the first base. CDR1 and CDR2 are read off the germline V gene as SGHTA and FQGNSA. The roughly 39 donors, aged about 6 to 95 years, were systemically healthy Caucasian individuals from Russia. Ten milliliters of peripheral blood were drawn from each donor into EDTA-treated Vacutainer tubes. Ficoll-Paque density-gradient centrifugation was used to isolate PBMCs, with at least 6.5 million per sample. Trizol reagent was used to extract total RNA from the PBMCs, yielding at least 5.5 micrograms per sample. The percentages of naive CD45RAhigh/CD27high T cells were determined by flow cytometry on a PBMC aliquot from every donor. Libraries were constructed by 5' RACE. The second PCR ran for roughly 7 to 11 cycles and used a J-beta primer mix along with a sample-barcoded 5' primer. A template-switch 5' adaptor carrying 12 random nucleotides introduced a unique molecular identifier onto each TCR beta cDNA molecule. Each sample yielded at least 2.5 million CDR3-containing paired-end reads. First-strand cDNA was synthesized from all RNA with the Mint cDNA synthesis kit, primed by a TRBC-specific oligonucleotide. All cDNA was treated with uracil-DNA glycosylase and then went through a first 18-cycle PCR with the universal primers M1SS and BC2_uni_R. The paper's data handling went like this. For normalization, 1 million high-quality reads were randomly selected from each sample, with every read carrying a distinct molecular identifier. Instead of being binned into consensus sequences, reads with shared molecular identifiers were discarded. CDR3 identification, clonotype clustering and error correction used MiTCR with a Q25 quality threshold and the strictest error-elimination algorithm. A nonparametric unseen species model using Euler transformation provided a lower-bound estimate of total TCR beta diversity. The public reads were reprocessed in TCRdb via fastp at Q25 and MiXCR, keeping in-frame beta chains. Rows with one shared CDR3 protein collapse into an entry with the most common genes and DNA. TCRdb assigned the V and J calls; the authors' analysis was not used. In this sample the table shows 1.5 million to 2 million distinct CDR3 sequences, 30% to 40% of which occur a single time. Around 23% of the sample is in the top ten clones.

This clonotype was observed a handful of times. There is no known antigen for this receptor. The junction departs from the called germline gene at one end, perhaps through a read error. This TCR was sampled from a human donor in good health. Sequencing input: blood. Recombination linked TRBV7-2 to TRBJ1-1; perhaps TRBD1 is the D gene, with 6 bases matching. CDR3 reads: CASSLNRVNAEAFF. The DNA reads TGTGCCAGCAGCTTAAACAGGGTGAACGCTGAAGCTTTCTTT.